This TCR beta chain appears in the sequencing data of a study of T-cell reconstitution after alpha-beta-depleted transplantation in children. CDR3 length: 15 residues. Unmatched junction bases numbered 2, after V lost 3 bases and J lost 0 bases. Germline CDR1 LGHDT, CDR2 YNNKEL (reference sequence). Using unique molecular identifiers, the investigators prepared the TCRbeta library. TCRdb analysed the PCR reads with MiXCR anew, one entry per CDR3 protein. This table holds roughly 160,000 distinct CDR3 sequences, 11% found once. Study results and limitations: Certain patients had high TCRbeta diversity at day 60, and it came from recipient T cells and thymic progenitors that survived. Newly made T cells mostly supplied T-cell counts and diversity one year after transplant. Roughly two months post-transplant, alpha-beta T cells reportedly originated from several hundred graft clones that had expanded.

This clonotype was seen repeatedly, ten times or more. The antigen is not known. The material was PBMCs, obtained before TCRalphabeta/CD19-depleted stem cell transplant. This rearrangement joins TRBV3-1 to TRBJ2-4; TRBD1 aligns across 7 bases. This TCR was recovered from a boy between 2 and 15 years old with acute myeloid leukemia, due to receive a stem cell transplant. CDR3 protein: CASSQGQLAKNIQYF. Written as DNA, the CDR3 is TGTGCCAGCAGCCAGGGACAGTTAGCCAAAAACATTCAGTACTTC.